The sequence of this TCR beta chain was determined in a study of siplizumab effects on memory and regulatory T cells. V gave up 0 bases and J gave up 1 base, with 8 bases separating them. This CDR3 has 15 amino acids. Germline V gene data show CDR1 as SGHRS and CDR2 as YFSETQ. Per sample, 85,000 to 100,000 TCR templates underwent assay. TCRdb's copy holds only in-frame clones and misses some; the assay was immunoSEQ multiplex PCR. The repertoire consists of 100,000 to 120,000 clones, with approximately 92% occurring once and the leading ten covering 1.3%. The TCR comes from a human donor in good health. The specimen sequenced was CD4+ T cells sorted from blood. The V gene is TRBV5-1, the J gene TRBJ1-5; D uncertain. The CDR3 sequence: CASSLESGSNQPQHF. The CDR3 nucleotides read TGCGCCAGCAGCTTGGAATCCGGAAGCAATCAGCCCCAGCATTTT.